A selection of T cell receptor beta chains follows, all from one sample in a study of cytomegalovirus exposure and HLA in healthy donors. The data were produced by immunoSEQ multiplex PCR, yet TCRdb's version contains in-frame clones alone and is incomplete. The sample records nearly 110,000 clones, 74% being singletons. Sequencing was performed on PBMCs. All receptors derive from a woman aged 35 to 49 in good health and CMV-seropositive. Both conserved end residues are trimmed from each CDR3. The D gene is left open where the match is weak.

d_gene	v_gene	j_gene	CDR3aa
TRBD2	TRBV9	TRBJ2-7	ASSVGEGDEQY
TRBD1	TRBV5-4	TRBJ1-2	ASSPQGAVGYT
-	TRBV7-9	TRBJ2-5	ASQLRGGGPETQY
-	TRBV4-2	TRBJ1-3	ASSRNYWETGGNTIY
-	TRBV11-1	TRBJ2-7	ASSFGDNSYEQY
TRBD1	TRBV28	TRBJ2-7	ASRMTGGDYEQY
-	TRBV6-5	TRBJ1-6	ASSYGWADSPLH
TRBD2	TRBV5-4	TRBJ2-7	ASSTGGLAGTYEQY
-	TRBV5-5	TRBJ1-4	ASSLSGREANEKLF
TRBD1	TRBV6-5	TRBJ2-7	ASSLDRPPTYEQY
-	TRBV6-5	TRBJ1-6	ASSYFGGDNSPLH
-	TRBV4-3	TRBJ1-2	ASSQGGIGYGYT
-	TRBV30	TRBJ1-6	ALDGVSNSPLH
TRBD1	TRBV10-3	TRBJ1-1	AISAGTEGMNTEAF
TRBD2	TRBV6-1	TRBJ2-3	ASRLAGGNTDTQY
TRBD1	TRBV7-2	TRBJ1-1	ASSDLGTGIGNTEAF
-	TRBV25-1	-	ASSNAGPEQY
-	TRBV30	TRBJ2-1	AWSVRSGYNEQF
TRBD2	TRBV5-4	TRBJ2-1	ASSPSGGANEQF
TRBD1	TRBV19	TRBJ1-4	ASSPGTGSEKLF
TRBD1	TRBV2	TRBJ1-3	ASSTGQGLSGNTIY
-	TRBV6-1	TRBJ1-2	ASSEAWAGPYGYT
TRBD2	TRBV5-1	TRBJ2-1	ASRTSGSYNEQF
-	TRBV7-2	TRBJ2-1	ASSLTTYEQF
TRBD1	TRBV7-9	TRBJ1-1	ASSFGQENTEAF
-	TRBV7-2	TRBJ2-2	ASSLKDRNTGELF
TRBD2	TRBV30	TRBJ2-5	AWSSSGGGGTQY
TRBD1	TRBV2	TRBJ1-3	AIRGDRATLGVSGNTIY
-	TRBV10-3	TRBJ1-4	AISESRTAENEKLF